This entry concerns a single TCR beta chain. The CDR3 sequence is 16 residues long. Trimming removed 3 bases at V and 4 bases at J, with 18 bases between. Germline lookup yields CDR1 DFQATT and CDR2 SNEGSKA (reference sequence). Via MiXCR, TCRdb re-called the 5' RACE reads, giving one row per CDR3 protein. The sample lists 50,000 to 65,000 distinct CDR3 sequences, 25% to 35% seen once, with 3% to 3.5% in the top ten. The rearrangement joins TRBV20-1 to TRBJ2-2, with D possibly matching TRBD2 (5 bases). The clonotype was recovered from a female donor with breast cancer. The sequenced sample was tumor-infiltrating memory CD4+ T cells sorted from the breast tumor. Described subset: memory CD4+ T cells, CD4+CD45RO+CD25-. CDR3 nucleotide sequence: TGCAGTGCTAGTTCCAGCGGCAGACTACCCACCGGGGAGCTGTTTTTT. It codes for CSASSSGRLPTGELFF.